The next 10 T cell receptor beta chains were all read from a single sample in a study of cytomegalovirus exposure and HLA in healthy donors. The PCR ran on 60 Vbeta and 13 Jbeta primers. Repertoires were generated with immunoSEQ multiplex PCR, while TCRdb's copy carries only in-frame clones and drops some. This table holds 200,000 to 250,000 clones, 75% to 85% found once. Input material: PBMCs. The source is a woman aged 55-69 years in good health and CMV-seropositive.

V gene TRBV5-1 combines with J gene TRBJ2-2, with TRBD1 as a possible D gene (5 bases). Trimming stripped 0 bases from V and 1 base from J, with 10 bases between. The CDR3 has 16 residues. The germline V gene encodes CDR1 SGHRS and CDR2 YFSETQ. CDR3 sequence (DNA): TGCGCCAGCAGCTTGGCAGGGTACGAGAACACCGGGGAGCTGTTTTTT. As protein: CASSLAGYENTGELFF. Full variable domain (rest looked up from reference TRBV5-1 and TRBJ2-2): KAGVTQTPRYLIKTRGQQVTLSCSPISGHRSVSWYQQTPGQGLQFLFEYFSETQRNKGNFPGRFSGRQFSNSRSEMNVSTLELGDSALYLCASSLAGYENTGELFFGEGSRLTVL.

This clone was seen more than once but under ten times. This chain joins TRBV7-3 and TRBJ2-2, with D tentatively TRBD1 (5 bases). The CDR3 spans 13 residues. V dropped 2 bases and J dropped 4 bases, with 5 bases sitting between them. Looked up from germline, CDR1 is SGHTA and CDR2 is FQGTGA. The CDR3 nucleotides read TGTGCCAGCAGCTTACAGGGCACCGGGGAGCTGTTTTTT. The encoded protein is CASSLQGTGELFF.

The gene calls are TRBV6-4 and TRBJ2-3; 9 bases align to TRBD2. V was pared by 6 bases and J by 1 base, with 11 bases of the junction left unmatched. Germline CDR1 is MRHNA and CDR2 is SNTAGT. The CDR3 extends over 17 amino acids. The CDR3 DNA reads as TGTGCCAGCAGCCCTACCGGGCGGACTAGCGGCACAGATACGCAGTATTTT. Translated: CASSPTGRTSGTDTQYF.

The genes are TRBV2 and TRBJ2-3; 13 bases agree with TRBD2. Trimming at V came to 6 bases and at J to 5 bases, leaving 8 bases not matched to a gene. Germline CDR1 reads SNHLY; CDR2 reads FYNNEI. The CDR3 has 16 amino acids. The CDR3 is CASRRLAGGLGDTQYF. The DNA of the CDR3 is TGTGCCAGCAGACGACTAGCGGGAGGCCTCGGAGATACGCAGTATTTT.

The V and J genes are TRBV11-2 and TRBJ2-1; D not certain. This CDR3 contains 13 residues. V was pared by 4 bases and J by 3 bases, with 7 bases between. Germline CDR1 SGHAT, CDR2 FQNNGV. In DNA, the CDR3 is TGTGCCAGCAGCTCACAAAGCTACAATGAGCAGTTCTTC. This translates into CASSSQSYNEQFF.

J is TRBJ2-3 and V is TRBV19; 8 bases are shared with TRBD1. From germline, CDR1 is LNHDA and CDR2 SQIVND (reference sequence). With V trimmed by 4 bases and J by 1 base, 4 bases remained unmatched. The CDR3 is 15 residues long. This chain's CDR3 is CASSNRGVGTDTQYF. CDR3 in DNA: TGTGCCAGTAGTAACAGGGGGGTCGGCACAGATACGCAGTATTTT.

The chain has TRBV5-6 and TRBJ1-1; TRBD1 matches at 8 bases. The V segment lost 4 bases and the J segment 11 bases; nucleotides outside the gene matches: 16. CDR1 is SGHDT, CDR2 YYEEEE, per germline. There are 15 residues in the CDR3. The CDR3 sequence is CASSRSPILDRDAFF. For the CDR3, the DNA is TGTGCCAGCAGCCGCTCACCTATCCTGGACAGGGATGCTTTCTTT.

This chain uses TRBV7-3 with TRBJ2-1, with TRBD2 matching over 10 bases. Germline trimming cut 2 bases from V and 4 bases from J; bases unmatched to any gene: 2. CDR3 length: 15 residues. The germline V gene encodes CDR1 SGHTA and CDR2 FQGTGA. As DNA, the CDR3 is TGTGCCAGCAGCTTAGGTAGCGGGGGGTACAATGAGCAGTTCTTC. Protein sequence: CASSLGSGGYNEQFF.

The chain has TRBV7-9 and TRBJ1-1; maybe TRBD1 (6 bases). CDR1 and CDR2 (germline): SEHNR, FQNEAQ (reference sequence). Deletions cut 4 bases from V and 1 base from J, with 13 bases between. The CDR3 sequence is 15 residues long. DNA for the CDR3: TGTGCCAGCAGCTACCGAGACAGGCGGAACACTGAAGCTTTCTTT. This translates into CASSYRDRRNTEAFF.

The V call is TRBV6-5, the J call TRBJ1-2; 7 nucleotides match TRBD1. This CDR3 comprises 15 residues. The trim removed 4 bases at V and 3 bases at J, leaving 8 bases unmatched. CDR1 MNHEY and CDR2 SVGAGI come from the germline V gene. CDR3 loop: CASSLRTGWDYGYTF. The CDR3 coding sequence is TGTGCCAGCAGTTTAAGGACAGGTTGGGACTATGGCTACACCTTC.